What follows describes a single T cell receptor beta chain. The data derive from a study of T cell responses to AZD1222 COVID-19 vaccine. The repertoire was sequenced with immunoSEQ multiplex PCR; TCRdb's copy has only in-frame clones and lacks some. The table shows approximately 70,000 clones, with 86% occurring only once. Trimming removed 4 bases from V and 0 bases from J, with 7 bases in between. Germline lookup yields CDR1 SQVTM and CDR2 ANQGSEA. The CDR3 consists of 12 residues. Sequenced material: peripheral blood, taken on day 0 of AZD1222 vaccination. The TCR sequence derives from an adult in good health. J is TRBJ2-7 and V is TRBV29-1; D is unclear. The CDR3 here is CSVVLSSYEQYF. The CDR3 DNA sequence: TGCAGCGTTGTCTTAAGCTCCTACGAGCAGTACTTC.